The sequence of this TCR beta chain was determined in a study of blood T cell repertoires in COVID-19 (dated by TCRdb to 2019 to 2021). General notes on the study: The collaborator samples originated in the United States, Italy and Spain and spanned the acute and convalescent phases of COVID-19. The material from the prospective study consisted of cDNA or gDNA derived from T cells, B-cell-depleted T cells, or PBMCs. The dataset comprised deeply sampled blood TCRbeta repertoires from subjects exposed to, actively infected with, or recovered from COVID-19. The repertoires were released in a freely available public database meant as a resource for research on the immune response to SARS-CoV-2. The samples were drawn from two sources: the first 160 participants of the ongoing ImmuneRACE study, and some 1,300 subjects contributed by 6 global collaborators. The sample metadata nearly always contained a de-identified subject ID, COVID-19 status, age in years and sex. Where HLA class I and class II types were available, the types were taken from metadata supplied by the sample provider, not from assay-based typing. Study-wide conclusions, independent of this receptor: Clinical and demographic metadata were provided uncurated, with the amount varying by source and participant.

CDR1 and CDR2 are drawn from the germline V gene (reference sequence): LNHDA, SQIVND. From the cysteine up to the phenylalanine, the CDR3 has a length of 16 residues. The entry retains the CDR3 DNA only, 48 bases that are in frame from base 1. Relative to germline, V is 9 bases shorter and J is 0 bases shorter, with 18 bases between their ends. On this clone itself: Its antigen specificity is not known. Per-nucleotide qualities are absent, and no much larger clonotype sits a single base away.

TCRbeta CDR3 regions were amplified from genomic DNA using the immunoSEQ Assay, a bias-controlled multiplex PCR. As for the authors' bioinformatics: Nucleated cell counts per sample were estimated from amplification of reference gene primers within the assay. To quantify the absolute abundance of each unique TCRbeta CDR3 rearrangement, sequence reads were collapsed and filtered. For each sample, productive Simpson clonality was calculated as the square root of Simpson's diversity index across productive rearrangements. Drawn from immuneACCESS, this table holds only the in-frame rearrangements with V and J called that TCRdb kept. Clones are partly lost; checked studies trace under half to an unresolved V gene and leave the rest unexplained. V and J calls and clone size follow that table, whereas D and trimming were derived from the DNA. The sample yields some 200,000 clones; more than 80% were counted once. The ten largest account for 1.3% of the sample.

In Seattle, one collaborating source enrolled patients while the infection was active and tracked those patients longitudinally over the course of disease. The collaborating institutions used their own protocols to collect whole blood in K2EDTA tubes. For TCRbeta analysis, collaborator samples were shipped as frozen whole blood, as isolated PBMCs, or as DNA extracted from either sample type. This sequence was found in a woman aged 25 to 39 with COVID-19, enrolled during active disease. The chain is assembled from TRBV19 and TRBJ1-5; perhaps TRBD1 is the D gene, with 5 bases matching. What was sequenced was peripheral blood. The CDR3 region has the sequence CASQTQGGISNQPQHF. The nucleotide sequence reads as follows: TGTGCCAGCCAAACTCAGGGTGGAATTAGCAATCAGCCCCAGCATTTT. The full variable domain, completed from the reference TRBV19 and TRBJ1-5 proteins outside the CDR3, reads DGGITQSPKYLFRKEGQNVTLSCEQNLNHDAMYWYRQDPGQGLRLIYYSQIVNDFQKGDIAEGYSVSREKKESFPLTVTSAQKNPTAFYLCASQTQGGISNQPQHFGDGTRLSIL.